The 22 T cell receptor beta chains listed next were all sequenced from one sample in a study of cytomegalovirus exposure and HLA in healthy donors. The PCR contained 60 Vbeta and 13 Jbeta primers. Produced via immunoSEQ multiplex PCR; TCRdb's table is partial and in-frame only. The data contain fewer than 200,000 clones, 80% to 85% of them singletons. Sequencing was carried out using PBMCs. Every receptor here comes from a male donor in good health and CMV-seronegative.

The rearrangement uses TRBV27 and TRBJ2-4; D might be TRBD2 (6 bases). From germline, CDR1 is MNHEY and CDR2 SMNVEV (reference sequence). There are 14 residues in the CDR3. V was cut by 7 bases and J by 8 bases, with 18 bases left in between. The CDR3 DNA sequence: TGTGCCAGCAAGCGGGCGGGGCGCGGTGACATTCAGTACTTC. This translates into CASKRAGRGDIQYF.

V and J are TRBV2 and TRBJ1-5; 8 bases line up with TRBD1. The V segment lost 6 bases and the J segment 4 bases; nucleotides outside the gene matches: 5. Germline CDR1 is SNHLY and CDR2 is FYNNEI. CDR3 size: 14 residues. The CDR3 DNA reads TGTGCCAGCAGCCTTGACAGGGGAAATCAGCCCCAGCATTTT. Translation gives CASSLDRGNQPQHF.

The gene calls are TRBV27 and TRBJ1-1; D perhaps matches TRBD1 (6 bases). This CDR3 is 17 amino acids long. Germline CDR1 MNHEY, CDR2 SMNVEV (reference sequence). Deletions cut 3 bases from V and 3 bases from J, with 20 bases between. CDR3 sequence: CASSLALGGVLDTEAFF. The CDR3 bases are TGTGCCAGCAGTTTGGCCTTAGGGGGGGTCCTCGACACTGAAGCTTTCTTT.

The chain joins TRBV4-3 to TRBJ2-7, with 7 bases matching TRBD2. The CDR3 has 15 residues. The trim removed 4 bases at V and 3 bases at J, leaving 9 bases unmatched. Germline V gene sequence: CDR1 LGHNA, CDR2 YSLEER. The CDR3 is CASSPSYGRIYEQYF. As DNA, the CDR3 is TGCGCCAGCAGCCCCTCCTACGGGAGGATCTACGAGCAGTACTTC.

This sequence joins TRBV19 and TRBJ2-3; 11 bases agree with TRBD1. Unmatched junction bases numbered 12, after V lost 3 bases and J lost 1 base. From germline, CDR1 is LNHDA and CDR2 SQIVND (reference sequence). The CDR3 extends over 19 amino acids. CDR3 DNA sequence: TGTGCCAGTAGTATCTCCGGGACAGGGGGTTCGACTCGCACAGATACGCAGTATTTT. It is translated as CASSISGTGGSTRTDTQYF.

V is TRBV6-5 and J is TRBJ1-2, with TRBD1 matching 11 bases. The V and J ends lost 2 bases and 4 bases, in that order; junction bases with no gene match: 0. Germline V gives CDR1 MNHEY, CDR2 SVGAGI. The CDR3 is 14 amino acids. CDR3 in amino acids: CASSYGTGGYGYTF. DNA of the CDR3: TGTGCCAGCAGTTACGGGACAGGGGGCTATGGCTACACCTTC.

This clone showed up just once. This chain links TRBV6-5 with TRBJ2-7, with D uncertain. This CDR3 is 13 amino acids long. The ends were cut back, 0 bases at V and 5 bases at J, with 8 bases in the middle. Germline V gene data show CDR1 as MNHEY and CDR2 as SVGAGI. CDR3 nucleotide sequence: TGTGCCAGCAGTTACTCGCGGCGGAACGAGCAGTACTTC. Amino acids: CASSYSRRNEQYF.

The J gene is TRBJ2-5, the V gene TRBV7-2; D might be TRBD1 (5 bases). The CDR3 loop spans 13 amino acids. The V end lost 5 bases, the J end lost 5 bases, and 12 bases lay between the germline ends. Germline V CDR1 and CDR2: SGHTA, FQGNSA. CDR3 nucleotide sequence: TGTGCCAGCAGCCGCTGGGCAGGGGAGACCCAGTACTTC. Its protein product is CASSRWAGETQYF.

The CDR3, as DNA: TGTGCCATCAGAGGGGTAGGCCAGCCCCAGCATTTT. The encoded protein is CAIRGVGQPQHF. The chain joins TRBV10-3 to TRBJ1-5; D might be TRBD1 (5 bases). Germline CDR1 ENHRY, CDR2 SYGVKD. The CDR3 is made up of 12 amino acids. V lost 6 bases and J 7 bases, leaving 10 bases between the germline ends.

This clone was found a few times. The V gene is TRBV7-4, the J gene TRBJ2-7; D is perhaps TRBD2 (6 bases). In germline, CDR1 is SGHVT, CDR2 SQSDAQ. Trimming shortened V by 5 bases and J by 4 bases, and 18 bases separated the two germline ends. The length of the CDR3 is 15 residues. The CDR3 region is CASSHFRWGEYEQYF. CDR3 sequence (DNA): TGTGCCAGCAGCCATTTCAGGTGGGGGGAGTACGAGCAGTACTTC.

This chain uses TRBV5-1 with TRBJ2-3; TRBD2 matches at 12 bases. Germline V lookup: CDR1 SGHRS, CDR2 YFSETQ. This CDR3 is 17 amino acids long. Losses at the gene ends were 3 bases for V and 2 bases for J; bases not matched to a gene: 7. CDR3 loop: CASSSTGLAGFTDTQYF. The CDR3 nucleotides are TGCGCCAGCAGCTCAACAGGACTAGCGGGGTTCACAGATACGCAGTATTTT.

The rearrangement links TRBV29-1 to TRBJ2-5, with 10 bases that match TRBD2. Germline CDR1 and CDR2: SQVTM and ANQGSEA. This CDR3 spans 16 amino acids. V was pared by 3 bases and J by 4 bases, with 11 bases of the junction left unmatched. Written as DNA, the CDR3 is TGCAGCGTTGACACCCCCCAGCGGGGGGGCCGAGAGACCCAGTACTTC. Its protein is CSVDTPQRGGRETQYF.

The chain recombines TRBV6-5 with TRBJ2-7; 7 nucleotides agree with TRBD2. The germline V gene has CDR1 MNHEY and CDR2 SVGAGI. The CDR3 has 15 residues. V trimming: 3 bases; J trimming: 3 bases; junction bases outside the gene matches: 8. The CDR3 DNA sequence: TGTGCCAGCAGTTATGGGACTACCCCCCTCTACGAGCAGTACTTC. Its protein is CASSYGTTPLYEQYF.

The chain has TRBV15 and TRBJ1-1, with TRBD1 as a possible D gene (6 bases). The V gene's germline CDR1 is LNHNV and CDR2 YYDKDF (reference sequence). The CDR3 length is 15 residues. V was pared by 0 bases and J by 4 bases, with 12 bases between. In DNA, the CDR3 is TGTGCCACCAGCAGAGAGGGGGCGAAGAGCACTGAAGCTTTCTTT. This translates into CATSREGAKSTEAFF.

CDR3 protein: CASSLPGRNTEAFF. The DNA of the CDR3 is TGTGCCAGCAGCTTACCGGGGAGGAACACTGAAGCTTTCTTT. The chain has TRBV7-9 and TRBJ1-1; D call uncertain. Germline V CDR1 and CDR2: SEHNR, FQNEAQ (reference sequence). The V gene lost 2 bases and the J gene lost 1 base, with 8 bases spanning the gap. The CDR3 has 14 amino acids.

J is TRBJ2-1 and V is TRBV19, with D tentatively TRBD1 (5 bases). Germline V gene lookup returns CDR1 LNHDA and CDR2 SQIVND (reference sequence). This CDR3 comprises 15 residues. Between the trimmed V and J ends, which lost 5 bases and 1 base, there was a span of 12 bases. The CDR3 spells CASSSAQESYNEQFF. The CDR3 DNA sequence: TGTGCCAGTAGTTCAGCACAGGAGTCCTACAATGAGCAGTTCTTC.

This clone showed up just a few times. The V gene is TRBV6-5, the J gene TRBJ1-1; D is undetermined. With 3 bases removed from V and 4 bases from J, the gap between germline ends came to 12 bases. This CDR3 contains 14 residues. Germline-derived CDR1 and CDR2 are MNHEY and SVGAGI. The CDR3 DNA reads TGTGCCAGCAGTTATCAAAGCGGTCCCACTGAAGCTTTCTTT. It translates to CASSYQSGPTEAFF.

The rearrangement uses TRBV4-2 and TRBJ2-1, with 10 bases matching TRBD2. Germline values: CDR1 LGHNA, CDR2 YNFKEQ. The CDR3 length is 15 residues. The junction had 5 bases not matched to a gene; V was cut back by 1 base and J by 8 bases. CDR3 sequence: CASSQASGGYDEQFF. The CDR3 DNA sequence: TGTGCCAGCAGCCAAGCTAGCGGGGGTTATGATGAGCAGTTCTTC.

This sequence joins TRBV5-1 and TRBJ2-3; possible D gene TRBD1, 6 bases. The CDR3 is 15 amino acids. CDR1 is SGHRS, CDR2 YFSETQ, per germline. The V end was cut by 0 bases, the J end by 4 bases, with 12 bases between. The CDR3 sequence is CASSLESRGPDTQYF. The CDR3 nucleotides read TGCGCCAGCAGCTTGGAGTCCAGGGGTCCAGATACGCAGTATTTT.

Only a few counts were recorded for this clone. CDR3 nucleotide sequence: TGCAGCGTTGACACCGGGGGAAGCGACGGGGCCAACGTCCTGACTTTC. This codes for CSVDTGGSDGANVLTF. J is TRBJ2-6 and V is TRBV29-1, with D perhaps matching TRBD2 (6 bases). The CDR3 totals 16 residues. The V gene lost 3 bases and the J gene lost 4 bases, with 16 bases spanning the gap. The germline gives CDR1 SQVTM, CDR2 ANQGSEA.

This clone occurred once. This chain connects TRBV5-1 to TRBJ2-7, with D perhaps matching TRBD2 (5 bases). CDR3 size: 14 residues. Germline CDR1 reads SGHRS; CDR2 reads YFSETQ. Trimming stripped 0 bases from V and 6 bases from J, with 13 bases between. CDR3 residues: CASSLECRGAEQYF. For the CDR3, the DNA is TGCGCCAGCAGCTTGGAGTGCCGGGGAGCCGAGCAGTACTTC.

The chain combines TRBV19 with TRBJ2-7, with D possibly matching TRBD2 (5 bases). V dropped 3 bases and J dropped 3 bases, with 15 bases sitting between them. This CDR3 contains 15 residues. The germline V gene encodes CDR1 LNHDA and CDR2 SQIVND (reference sequence). CDR3 residues: CASSIKGEGLYEQYF. CDR3 bases: TGTGCCAGTAGTATTAAGGGAGAAGGGCTCTACGAGCAGTACTTC. The full variable domain, rest sourced from reference TRBV19 and TRBJ2-7, is DGGITQSPKYLFRKEGQNVTLSCEQNLNHDAMYWYRQDPGQGLRLIYYSQIVNDFQKGDIAEGYSVSREKKESFPLTVTSAQKNPTAFYLCASSIKGEGLYEQYFGPGTRLTVT.